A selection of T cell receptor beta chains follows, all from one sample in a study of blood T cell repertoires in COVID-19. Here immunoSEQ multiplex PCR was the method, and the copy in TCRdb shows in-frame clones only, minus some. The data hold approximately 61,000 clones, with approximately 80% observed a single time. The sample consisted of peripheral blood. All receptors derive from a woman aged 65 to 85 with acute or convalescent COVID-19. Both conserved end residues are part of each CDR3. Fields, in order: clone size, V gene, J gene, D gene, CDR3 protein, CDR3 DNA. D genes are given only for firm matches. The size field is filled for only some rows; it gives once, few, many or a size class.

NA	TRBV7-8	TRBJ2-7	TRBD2	CASILTSGGNEQYF	TGTGCCAGCATCCTAACTAGCGGGGGTAACGAGCAGTACTTC
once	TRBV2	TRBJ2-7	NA	CASPKTDSISSYEQYF	TGTGCCAGCCCCAAGACCGACAGTATCAGCTCCTACGAGCAGTACTTC
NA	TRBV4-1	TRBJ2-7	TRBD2	CASSLRLAGGDEQYF	TGCGCCAGCAGCTTACGACTAGCGGGGGGAGATGAGCAGTACTTC
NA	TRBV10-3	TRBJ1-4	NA	CAISGSSTEKLFF	TGTGCCATCAGTGGGAGCTCGACTGAAAAACTGTTTTTT
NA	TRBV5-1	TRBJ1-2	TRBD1	CASSTQGAHYGYTF	TGCGCCAGCAGCACACAGGGGGCTCACTATGGCTACACCTTC
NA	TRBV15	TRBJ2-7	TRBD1	CATSRNRGPYEQYF	TGTGCCACCAGCAGAAACAGGGGACCCTACGAGCAGTACTTC
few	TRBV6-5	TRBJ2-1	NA	CASTRLSVDNEQFF	TGTGCCAGCACCCGCTTGAGCGTAGACAATGAGCAGTTCTTC
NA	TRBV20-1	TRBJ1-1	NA	CSASPPINLNTEAFF	TGCAGTGCTAGTCCCCCGATAAACTTGAACACTGAAGCTTTCTTT
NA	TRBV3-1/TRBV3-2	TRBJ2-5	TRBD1	CASGVRQGSETQYF	TGTGCCAGCGGAGTCCGACAGGGATCAGAGACCCAGTACTTC
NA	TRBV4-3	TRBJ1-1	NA	CASSQDRNQVGSEAFF	TGCGCCAGCAGCCAAGACAGAAATCAGGTCGGATCTGAAGCTTTCTTT
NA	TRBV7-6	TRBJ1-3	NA	CASSPQGSGNTIYF	TGTGCCAGCAGCCCCCAGGGCTCTGGAAACACCATATATTTT
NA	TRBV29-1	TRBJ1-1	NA	CSSLRVTEAFF	TGCAGCAGCTTGAGGGTGACCGAAGCTTTCTTT
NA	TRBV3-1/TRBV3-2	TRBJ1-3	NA	CASSQEQPSPVDKVGNTIYF	TGTGCCAGCAGCCAAGAACAGCCCTCTCCAGTAGATAAAGTGGGAAACACCATATATTTT
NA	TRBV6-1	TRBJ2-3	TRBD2	CASSGDTSAPPLAQYF	TGTGCCAGCAGTGGGGATACTAGCGCCCCCCCCTTGGCGCAGTATTTT
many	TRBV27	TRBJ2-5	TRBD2	CASSFLAGGLGETQYF	TGTGCCAGCAGTTTTCTAGCGGGGGGGCTCGGAGAGACCCAGTACTTC
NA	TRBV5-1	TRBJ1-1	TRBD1	CASSGGQFNTEAFF	TGCGCCAGCAGCGGGGGACAGTTTAACACTGAAGCTTTCTTT